Presented here are 14 T cell receptor beta chains from one specimen sequenced in a study of blood T cell repertoires in COVID-19. Using immunoSEQ multiplex PCR, the repertoire was profiled, and TCRdb retains in-frame clones only, with some absent. This table holds over 150,000 clones, around 85% found once. The sample consisted of PBMCs or T cells enriched from blood (not recorded which). The source is a man aged 35 to 55 who had recovered from COVID-19.

This clone has more than one count but fewer than ten. The chain recombines TRBV7-8 with TRBJ1-5; D is perhaps TRBD1 (6 bases). The V and J ends lost 5 bases and 1 base respectively, with 18 bases between them. Germline values: CDR1 SGHVS, CDR2 FQNEAQ. This CDR3 comprises 17 residues. The CDR3 nucleotides read TGTGCCAGCAGCCTTAGCCGGGGGGCGGGGAGCAATCAGCCCCAGCATTTT. Protein sequence: CASSLSRGAGSNQPQHF.

This rearrangement joins TRBV29-1 to TRBJ2-7; 7 nucleotides line up with TRBD1. V was clipped by 0 bases and J by 3 bases; unmatched bases: 2. The V gene's germline CDR1 is SQVTM and CDR2 ANQGSEA. CDR3 length equals 13 residues. CDR3 sequence: CSVEDRDSYEQYF. The CDR3 coding sequence is TGCAGCGTTGAAGATCGGGACAGCTACGAGCAGTACTTC.

The chain recombines TRBV25-1 with TRBJ1-2, with D unclear. CDR1 is MGHDK, CDR2 SYGVNS, per germline. The CDR3 length is 18 residues. Trimming took off 3 bases at V and 4 bases at J, with 24 bases between the two ends. CDR3 nucleotide sequence: TGTGCCAGCAGTGATTCGAAGCATGGCGTCCAGACTTCCTATGGCTACACCTTC. Encoded protein: CASSDSKHGVQTSYGYTF.

On this clone: This CDR3 is also generated by other DNA sequences in the sample. The chain links TRBV29-1 to TRBJ2-5, with TRBD2 identical over 7 bases. Germline CDR1 is SQVTM and CDR2 is ANQGSEA. V lost 5 bases and J lost 5; bases outside the gene matches: 5. This CDR3 has 12 residues. The CDR3 is CSVRLAGETQYF. The CDR3 DNA follows: TGCAGCGTTAGACTAGCCGGGGAGACCCAGTACTTC.

V is TRBV10-3 and J is TRBJ2-3; TRBD2 matches at 14 bases. In germline, CDR1 is ENHRY, CDR2 SYGVKD. The CDR3 is made up of 17 amino acids. V lost 4 bases and J lost 0; bases outside the gene matches: 3. The CDR3, as DNA: TGTGCCATCAGTGGGACTAGCGGGGGGACAAGCACAGATACGCAGTATTTT. It specifies CAISGTSGGTSTDTQYF.

As DNA, the CDR3 is TGTGCCAGTAATTCGGGACAGCCCTACACCGGGGAGCTGTTTTTT. Its translation is CASNSGQPYTGELFF. The chain carries TRBV19 and TRBJ2-2; TRBD1 matches at 7 bases. The junction had 8 bases not matched to a gene; V was cut back by 7 bases and J by 3 bases. The CDR3 runs 15 residues. The germline gives CDR1 LNHDA, CDR2 SQIVND (reference sequence).

In nucleotides, the CDR3 is TGTGCCAGCAGCGCGGGGAGCTACGAGCAGTACTTC. Its protein is CASSAGSYEQYF. V usage is TRBV11-2 and J usage is TRBJ2-7; possibly TRBD2 for D (6 bases). V lost 5 bases and J 3 bases, leaving 8 bases between the germline ends. Germline values: CDR1 SGHAT, CDR2 FQNNGV. The CDR3 covers 12 residues.

The chain employs TRBV5-4 and TRBJ1-1; 12 bases align to TRBD1. V dropped 4 bases and J dropped 4; count of bases not matched to a gene: 8. The CDR3 covers 16 residues. The V gene's germline CDR1 is SGHNT and CDR2 YYREEE (reference sequence). CDR3 bases: TGTGCCAGCAGCACGGGGACAGGGGGCGGGGTCACTGAAGCTTTCTTT. Its translation: CASSTGTGGGVTEAFF.

This clone was counted a single time. The chain uses TRBV9 and TRBJ1-1; no reliable D call. Deletions cut 4 bases from V and 1 base from J, with 20 bases between. Germline V CDR1 and CDR2: SGDLS, YYNGEE. The length of the CDR3 is 17 residues. DNA for the CDR3: TGTGCCAGCAGCTCACCTTCAGTGCAAGAAACGAACACTGAAGCTTTCTTT. It specifies CASSSPSVQETNTEAFF.

This chain uses TRBV7-9 with TRBJ2-7; 8 bases are a match to TRBD1. Trimming removed 1 base from V and 6 bases from J; junction bases left unmatched: 5. The CDR3 runs to 14 residues. The V gene's germline CDR1 is SEHNR and CDR2 FQNEAQ (reference sequence). The CDR3 DNA reads as TGTGCCAGCAGCTTAGGGGCAGGGGGCGGCGAGCAGTACTTC. Its translation: CASSLGAGGGEQYF.

This chain uses TRBV11-3 with TRBJ2-1; 12 bases map to TRBD2. The CDR3 runs to 14 residues. The J segment lost 6 bases and the V segment lost 4 bases, leaving 1 base of the junction unmatched. CDR1 is SGHNT and CDR2 is YENEEA in the germline V gene. CDR3 sequence reads: CASSSTSGSNEQFF. CDR3 DNA sequence: TGTGCCAGCAGCTCGACTAGCGGGAGCAATGAGCAGTTCTTC.

Comment on this clone: Because the CDR3's place on the DNA is in doubt, the DNA is left out and the CDR3 is given as listed by TCRdb. This chain joins TRBV28 and TRBJ2-7; TRBD1 is the table's D call and was not checked against the DNA. The CDR3 has 13 amino acids, counting both end residues. Per germline, CDR1 MDHEN and CDR2 SYDVKM. CDR3 sequence: CASSLPSVGQGIF.

The V call is TRBV5-1, the J call TRBJ1-2; the D gene is possibly TRBD1 (6 bases). The CDR3 covers 14 residues. Germline V gives CDR1 SGHRS, CDR2 YFSETQ. The ends were cut back, 5 bases at V and 0 bases at J, with 11 bases in the middle. The chain's CDR3 is CASRQGPTNYGYTF. The CDR3 DNA sequence: TGCGCCAGCAGACAGGGACCTACTAACTATGGCTACACCTTC.

V is TRBV5-1 and J is TRBJ2-1; no definite D call. This CDR3 is built from 12 residues. Trimming pared 6 bases from V and 4 bases from J, leaving 8 bases between. The germline gives CDR1 SGHRS, CDR2 YFSETQ. DNA for the CDR3: TGCGCCAGCAAGGAGTTGTACAATGAGCAGTTCTTC. It yields the protein CASKELYNEQFF.